These 3 T cell receptor beta chains were sequenced from one sample in a study of cytomegalovirus exposure and HLA in healthy donors. 13 Jbeta primers and 60 Vbeta primers were used for the PCR. Some clones are missing from TCRdb's copy, which holds only in-frame ones; the method was immunoSEQ multiplex PCR. This sample has 150,000 to 200,000 clones, with approximately 80% found just once. Sequenced input: PBMCs. The receptor set was obtained from a man between 40 and 49 years old in good health and CMV-seropositive.

This clone was detected only a few times. Here the CDR3 reads CASSLTGPPTTEAFF. The CDR3 nucleotides read TGCGCCAGCAGCTTAACAGGGCCTCCCACCACTGAAGCTTTCTTT. The V and J genes are TRBV5-1 and TRBJ1-1, with TRBD1 as a possible D gene (6 bases). Germline CDR1 reads SGHRS; CDR2 reads YFSETQ. The CDR3 loop spans 15 amino acids. V was pared by 2 bases and J by 4 bases, with 15 bases between.

CDR3 nucleotide sequence: TGTGCCAGCAGTGAAAAGGGGGCGAGATATGGCTACACCTTC. Encoded protein: CASSEKGARYGYTF. The chain couples TRBV2 to TRBJ1-2; 7 bases fit TRBD1. This CDR3 spans 14 amino acids. The V and J ends lost 2 bases and 5 bases, in that order; junction bases with no gene match: 5. The germline gives CDR1 SNHLY, CDR2 FYNNEI.

The gene calls are TRBV6-1 and TRBJ2-7; a possible D gene is TRBD2 (5 bases). The CDR3 runs to 14 residues. Germline CDR1 is MNHNS and CDR2 is SASEGT. The V end was cut by 4 bases, the J end by 2 bases, with 12 bases between. CDR3 amino acids: CASSAFPGTYEQYF. The CDR3, as DNA: TGTGCCAGCAGTGCGTTTCCGGGGACCTACGAGCAGTACTTC.